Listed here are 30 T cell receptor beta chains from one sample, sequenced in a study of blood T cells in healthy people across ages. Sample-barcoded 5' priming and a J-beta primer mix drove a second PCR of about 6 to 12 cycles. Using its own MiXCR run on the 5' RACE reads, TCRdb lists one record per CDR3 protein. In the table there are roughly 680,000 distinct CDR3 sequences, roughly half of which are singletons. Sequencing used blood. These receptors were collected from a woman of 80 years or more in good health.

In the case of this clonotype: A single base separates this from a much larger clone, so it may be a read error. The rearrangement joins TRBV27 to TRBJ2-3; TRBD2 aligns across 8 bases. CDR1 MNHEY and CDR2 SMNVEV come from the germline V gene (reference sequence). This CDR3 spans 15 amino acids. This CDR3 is CASSPGVAGRDAQYF. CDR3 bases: TGTGCCAGCAGTCCCGGGGTAGCGGGAAGAGATGCGCAGTATTTT.

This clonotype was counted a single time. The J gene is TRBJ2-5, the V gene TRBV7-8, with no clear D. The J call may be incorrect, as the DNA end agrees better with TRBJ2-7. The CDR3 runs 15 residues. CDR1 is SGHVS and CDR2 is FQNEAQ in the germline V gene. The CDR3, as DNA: TGTGCCAGCAGCTTAGGGTTAAGTTCCAACTACGAGCAGTACTTC. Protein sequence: CASSLGLSSNYEQYF.

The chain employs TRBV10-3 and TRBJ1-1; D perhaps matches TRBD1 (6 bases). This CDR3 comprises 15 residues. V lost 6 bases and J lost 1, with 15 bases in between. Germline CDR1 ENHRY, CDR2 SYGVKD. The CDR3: CAIRRPGDRNTEAFF. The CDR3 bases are TGTGCCATCAGGAGGCCAGGGGATCGGAACACTGAAGCTTTCTTT.

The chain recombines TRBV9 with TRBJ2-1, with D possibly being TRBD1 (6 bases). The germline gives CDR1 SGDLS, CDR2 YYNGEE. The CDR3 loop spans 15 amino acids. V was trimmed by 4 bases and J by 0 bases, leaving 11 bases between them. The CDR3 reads CASSIGQSSYNEQFF. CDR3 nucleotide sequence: TGTGCCAGCAGCATCGGACAGAGCTCCTACAATGAGCAGTTCTTC.

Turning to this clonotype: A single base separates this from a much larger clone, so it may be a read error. For the CDR3, the DNA is TGTGCCAGCAGCCAAGAGAGACGGAGCTCCTATAATTCACCCCCCCACTTT. It yields the protein CASSQERRSSYNSPPHF. The chain recombines TRBV14 with TRBJ1-6, with D uncertain. Germline CDR1 SGHDN, CDR2 FVKESK. This CDR3 is built from 17 residues.

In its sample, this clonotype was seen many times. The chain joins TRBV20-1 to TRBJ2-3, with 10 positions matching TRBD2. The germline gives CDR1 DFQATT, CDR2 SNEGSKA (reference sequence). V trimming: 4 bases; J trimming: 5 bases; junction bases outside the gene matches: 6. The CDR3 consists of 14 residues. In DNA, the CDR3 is TGCAGTGCTACCCTCACTAGCGGGGTAGATACGCAGTATTTT. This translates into CSATLTSGVDTQYF.

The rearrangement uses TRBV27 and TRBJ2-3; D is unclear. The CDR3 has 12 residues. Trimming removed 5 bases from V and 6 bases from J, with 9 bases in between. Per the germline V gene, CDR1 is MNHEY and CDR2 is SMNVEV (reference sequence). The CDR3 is CASSQPRDTQYF. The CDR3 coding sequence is TGTGCCAGCAGTCAGCCCCGGGATACGCAGTATTTT.

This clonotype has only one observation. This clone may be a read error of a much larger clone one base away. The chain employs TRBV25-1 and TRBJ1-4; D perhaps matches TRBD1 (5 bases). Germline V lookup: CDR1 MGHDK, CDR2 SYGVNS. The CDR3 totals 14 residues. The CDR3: CVSSEQARNEKLFF. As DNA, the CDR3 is TGTGTCAGCAGTGAACAGGCGAGAAATGAAAAACTGTTTTTT.

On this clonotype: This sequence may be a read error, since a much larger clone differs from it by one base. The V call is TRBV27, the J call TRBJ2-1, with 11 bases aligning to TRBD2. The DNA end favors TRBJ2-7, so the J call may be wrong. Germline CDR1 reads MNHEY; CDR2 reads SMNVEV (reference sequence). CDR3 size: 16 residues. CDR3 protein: CASSSGLAGIYNEQYF. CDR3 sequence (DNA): TGTGCCAGCAGTTCCGGACTAGCGGGTATATACAATGAGCAGTACTTC.

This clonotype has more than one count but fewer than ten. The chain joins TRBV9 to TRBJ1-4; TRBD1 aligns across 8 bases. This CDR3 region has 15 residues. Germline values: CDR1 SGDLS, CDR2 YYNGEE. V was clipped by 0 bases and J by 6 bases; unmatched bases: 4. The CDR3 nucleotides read TGTGCCAGCAGCGTAGTGGCAGGGGGCTATGAAAAACTGTTTTTT. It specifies CASSVVAGGYEKLFF.

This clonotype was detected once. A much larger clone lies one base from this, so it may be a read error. The CDR3 sequence is CSARDWGLEERLFF. CDR3 nucleotide sequence: TGCAGTGCTAGAGATTGGGGGCTCGAAGAAAGACTGTTTTTT. V and J are TRBV20-1 and TRBJ1-4; maybe TRBD1 (6 bases). The CDR3 is 14 residues long. Germline loops: CDR1 DFQATT, CDR2 SNEGSKA (reference sequence).

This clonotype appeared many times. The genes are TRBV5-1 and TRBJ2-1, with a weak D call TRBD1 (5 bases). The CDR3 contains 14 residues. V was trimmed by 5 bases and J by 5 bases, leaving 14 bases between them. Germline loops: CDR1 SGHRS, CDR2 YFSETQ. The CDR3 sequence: CASSQGGEHNEQFF. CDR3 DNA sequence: TGCGCCAGCAGTCAGGGTGGTGAGCACAATGAGCAGTTCTTC.

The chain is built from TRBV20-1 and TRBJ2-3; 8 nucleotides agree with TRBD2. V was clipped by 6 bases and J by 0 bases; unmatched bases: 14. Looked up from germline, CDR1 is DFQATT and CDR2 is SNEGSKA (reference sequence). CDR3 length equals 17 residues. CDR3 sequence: CSATWGRGVPSTDTQYF. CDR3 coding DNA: TGCAGTGCCACCTGGGGGCGGGGGGTACCTAGCACAGATACGCAGTATTTT.

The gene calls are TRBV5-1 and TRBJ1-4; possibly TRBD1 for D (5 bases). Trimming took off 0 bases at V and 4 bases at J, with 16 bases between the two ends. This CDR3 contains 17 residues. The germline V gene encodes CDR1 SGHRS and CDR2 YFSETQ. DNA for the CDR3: TGCGCCAGCAGCTTGGAGCTACCGGGACGGAATAATGAAAAACTGTTTTTT. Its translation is CASSLELPGRNNEKLFF.

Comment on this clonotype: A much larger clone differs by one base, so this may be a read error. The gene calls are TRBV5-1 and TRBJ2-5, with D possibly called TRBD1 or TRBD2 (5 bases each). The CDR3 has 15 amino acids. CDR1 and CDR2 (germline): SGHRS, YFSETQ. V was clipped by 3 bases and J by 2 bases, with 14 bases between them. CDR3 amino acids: CASSSGRAPQETQYF. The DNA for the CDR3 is TGCGCCAGCAGCTCGGGACGAGCGCCTCAAGAGACCCAGTACTTC. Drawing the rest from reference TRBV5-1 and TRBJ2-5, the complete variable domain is KAGVTQTPRYLIKTRGQQVTLSCSPISGHRSVSWYQQTPGQGLQFLFEYFSETQRNKGNFPGRFSGRQFSNSRSEMNVSTLELGDSALYLCASSSGRAPQETQYFGPGTRLLVL.

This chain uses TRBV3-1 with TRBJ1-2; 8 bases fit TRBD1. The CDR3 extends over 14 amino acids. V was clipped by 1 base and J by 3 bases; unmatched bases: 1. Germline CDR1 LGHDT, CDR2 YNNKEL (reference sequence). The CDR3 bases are TGTGCCAGCAGCCAAGCGACAGGGGACTATGGCTACACCTTC. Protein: CASSQATGDYGYTF.

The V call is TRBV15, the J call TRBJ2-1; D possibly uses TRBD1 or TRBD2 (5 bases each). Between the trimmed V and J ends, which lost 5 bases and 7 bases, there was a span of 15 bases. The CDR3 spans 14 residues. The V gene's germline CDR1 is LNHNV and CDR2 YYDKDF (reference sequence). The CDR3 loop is CATSPPTGQNEQFF. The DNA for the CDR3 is TGTGCCACCAGCCCTCCAACGGGGCAGAATGAGCAGTTCTTC. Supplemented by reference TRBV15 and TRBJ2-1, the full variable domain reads DAMVIQNPRYQVTQFGKPVTLSCSQTLNHNVMYWYQQKSSQAPKLLFHYYDKDFNNEADTPDNFQSRRPNTSFCFLDIRSPGLGDTAMYLCATSPPTGQNEQFFGPGTRLTVL.

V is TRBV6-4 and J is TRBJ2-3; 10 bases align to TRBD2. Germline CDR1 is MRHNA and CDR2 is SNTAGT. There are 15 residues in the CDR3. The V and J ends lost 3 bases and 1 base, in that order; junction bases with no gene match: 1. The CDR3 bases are TGTGCCAGCAGTGAAGCGGGAGGGGGCACAGATACGCAGTATTTT. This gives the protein CASSEAGGGTDTQYF.

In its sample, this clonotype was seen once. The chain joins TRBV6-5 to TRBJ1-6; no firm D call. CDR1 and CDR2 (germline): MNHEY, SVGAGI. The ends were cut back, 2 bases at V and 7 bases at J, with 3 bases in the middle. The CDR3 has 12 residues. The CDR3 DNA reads TGTGCCAGCAGTTACGTAAATTCACCCCTCCACTTT. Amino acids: CASSYVNSPLHF.

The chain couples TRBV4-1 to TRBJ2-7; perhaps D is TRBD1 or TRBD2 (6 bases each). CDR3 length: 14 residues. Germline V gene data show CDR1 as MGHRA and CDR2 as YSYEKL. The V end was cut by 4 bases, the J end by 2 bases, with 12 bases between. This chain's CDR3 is CASSPLEGAYEQYF. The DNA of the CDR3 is TGCGCCAGCAGCCCGTTGGAGGGGGCCTACGAGCAGTACTTC.

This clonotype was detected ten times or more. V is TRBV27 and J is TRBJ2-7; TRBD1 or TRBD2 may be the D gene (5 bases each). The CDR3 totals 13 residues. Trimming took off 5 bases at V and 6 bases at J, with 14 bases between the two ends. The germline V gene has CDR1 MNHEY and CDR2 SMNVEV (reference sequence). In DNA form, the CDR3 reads TGTGCCAGCAGTGTATTCGGGACGAGCGAGCAGTACTTC. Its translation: CASSVFGTSEQYF.

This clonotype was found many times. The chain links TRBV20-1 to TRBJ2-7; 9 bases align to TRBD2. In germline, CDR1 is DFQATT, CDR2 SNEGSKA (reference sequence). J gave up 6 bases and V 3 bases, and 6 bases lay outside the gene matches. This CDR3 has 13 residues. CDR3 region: CSASSPGLAEQYF. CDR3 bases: TGCAGTGCTAGTTCCCCGGGACTAGCCGAGCAGTACTTC.

The CDR3 DNA reads TGTGCCAGCAGCCAGACACTAGCGGGGGGCCACGAGCAGTACTTC. Its translation is CASSQTLAGGHEQYF. The rearrangement links TRBV4-2 to TRBJ2-7; the match to TRBD2 covers 12 bases. The ends lost 3 bases at V and 5 bases at J; junction bases unmatched: 5. This CDR3 spans 15 amino acids. CDR1 LGHNA and CDR2 YNFKEQ come from the germline V gene.

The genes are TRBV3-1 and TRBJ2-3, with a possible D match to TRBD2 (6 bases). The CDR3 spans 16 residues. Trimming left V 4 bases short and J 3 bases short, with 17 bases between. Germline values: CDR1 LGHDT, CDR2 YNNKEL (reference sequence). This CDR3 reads CASSPHVAGRTDTQYF. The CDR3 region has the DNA TGTGCCAGCAGCCCCCACGTTGCGGGAAGGACAGATACGCAGTATTTT.

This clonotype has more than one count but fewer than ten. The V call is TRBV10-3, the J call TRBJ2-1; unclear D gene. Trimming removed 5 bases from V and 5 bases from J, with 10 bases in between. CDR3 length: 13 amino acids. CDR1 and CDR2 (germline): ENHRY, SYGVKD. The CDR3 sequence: CAISPDPDNEQFF. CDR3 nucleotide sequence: TGTGCCATCAGTCCTGACCCGGACAATGAGCAGTTCTTC.

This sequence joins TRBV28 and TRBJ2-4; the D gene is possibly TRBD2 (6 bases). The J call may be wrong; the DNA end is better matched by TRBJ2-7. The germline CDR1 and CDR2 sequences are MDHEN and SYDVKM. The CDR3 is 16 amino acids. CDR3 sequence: CASSPRVSGPPYEQYF. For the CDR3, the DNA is TGTGCCAGCAGTCCGAGGGTTAGCGGCCCCCCCTACGAGCAGTACTTC.

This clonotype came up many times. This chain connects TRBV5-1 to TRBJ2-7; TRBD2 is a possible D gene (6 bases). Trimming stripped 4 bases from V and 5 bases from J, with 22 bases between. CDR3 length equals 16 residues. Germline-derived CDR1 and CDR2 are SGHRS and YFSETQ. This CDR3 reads CASSVAGSGGSHEQYF. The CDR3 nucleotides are TGCGCCAGCAGCGTTGCCGGGAGTGGAGGGAGCCACGAGCAGTACTTC.

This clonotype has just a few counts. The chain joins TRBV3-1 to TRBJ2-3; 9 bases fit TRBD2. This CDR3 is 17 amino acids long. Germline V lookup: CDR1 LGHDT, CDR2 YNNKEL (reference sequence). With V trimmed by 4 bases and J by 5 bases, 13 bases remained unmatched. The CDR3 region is CASSRVVASGMGDTQYF. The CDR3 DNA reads TGTGCCAGCAGCCGGGTGGTGGCTAGCGGGATGGGAGATACGCAGTATTTT.

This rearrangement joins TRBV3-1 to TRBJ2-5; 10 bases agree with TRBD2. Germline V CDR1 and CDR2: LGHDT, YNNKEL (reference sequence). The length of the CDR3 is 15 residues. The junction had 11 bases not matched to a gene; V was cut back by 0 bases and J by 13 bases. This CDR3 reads CASSQDRRAGGPPYF. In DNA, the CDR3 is TGTGCCAGCAGCCAAGATAGAAGAGCGGGGGGGCCCCCGTACTTC.

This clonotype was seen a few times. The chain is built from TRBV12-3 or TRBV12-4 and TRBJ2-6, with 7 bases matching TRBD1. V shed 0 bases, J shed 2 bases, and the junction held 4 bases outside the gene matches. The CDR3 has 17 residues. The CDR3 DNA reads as TGTGCCAGCAGTTTAGCGCAGGGGACAGCTGGGGCCAACGTCCTGACTTTC. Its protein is CASSLAQGTAGANVLTF.